The clone carrying this T cell receptor (beta chain) was detected ten times or more. The CDR3 extends over 16 amino acids. The V gene's germline CDR1 is MNHEY and CDR2 SVGAGI. V shed 3 bases and J shed 5 bases, with 17 bases lying between them. One entry per CDR3 protein results from TCRdb running MiXCR on the RT-PCR reads. The repertoire holds almost 700,000 distinct CDR3 sequences, with 14% as singletons. Source material: memory CD4+ T cells from blood. The source of this sequence is a female donor in good health, serving as a healthy control. The genes are TRBV6-5 and TRBJ2-1; possible D gene TRBD1, 6 bases. The CDR3: CASSYSKGVFDNEQFF. The CDR3 DNA reads as TGTGCCAGCAGTTATAGTAAGGGGGTTTTCGACAATGAGCAGTTCTTC.